What follows are 21 T cell receptor beta chains derived from one specimen sequenced in a study of cytomegalovirus exposure and HLA in healthy donors. The PCR ran on 60 Vbeta and 13 Jbeta primers. Assay: immunoSEQ multiplex PCR; the TCRdb copy retains only in-frame clones and omits some. The sample carries about 170,000 clones, roughly 80% recorded once. What was sequenced was PBMCs. Receptors were obtained from a young man in good health and CMV-seropositive.

This clone was detected only once. CDR3 coding DNA: TGTGCCAGCAGGGGCAGTAGCGGGGGATACAATGAGCAGTTCTTC. It specifies CASRGSSGGYNEQFF. The chain has TRBV6-1 and TRBJ2-1, with 9 bases identical to TRBD2. Germline loops: CDR1 MNHNS, CDR2 SASEGT. The CDR3 is 15 residues long. The ends lost 6 bases at V and 4 bases at J; junction bases unmatched: 7.

CDR3 residues: CASRPAGPHRYTF. As DNA, the CDR3 is TGTGCCAGCAGACCTGCGGGACCCCACCGCTACACCTTC. This chain links TRBV28 with TRBJ1-2; possible D gene TRBD1, 5 bases. V shed 6 bases and J shed 9 bases, with 17 bases lying between them. Germline V gene data show CDR1 as MDHEN and CDR2 as SYDVKM. This CDR3 is 13 amino acids long.

The genes are TRBV5-1 and TRBJ2-1; TRBD2 agrees at 13 bases. This CDR3 has 16 amino acids. Germline trimming cut 4 bases from V and 10 bases from J; bases unmatched to any gene: 11. Per the germline V gene, CDR1 is SGHRS and CDR2 is YFSETQ. As DNA, the CDR3 is TGCGCCAGCAGCCCAATTAGGACTAGCGGGAGAGGCGAGCAGTTCTTC. Protein product: CASSPIRTSGRGEQFF.

The rearrangement uses TRBV19 and TRBJ2-1; 11 bases map to TRBD1. Germline loops: CDR1 LNHDA, CDR2 SQIVND (reference sequence). Trimming removed 4 bases from V and 9 bases from J; junction bases left unmatched: 11. The CDR3 covers 16 residues. The CDR3 bases are TGTGCCAGTAGTAAAACAAGGGACAGGGGGTTGGTTGAGCAGTTCTTC. This encodes CASSKTRDRGLVEQFF.

The V gene is TRBV28, the J gene TRBJ2-7, with TRBD1 matching 8 bases. The CDR3 is 13 residues long. Unmatched junction bases numbered 4, after V lost 7 bases and J lost 2 bases. Looked up from germline, CDR1 is MDHEN and CDR2 is SYDVKM. CDR3 nucleotide sequence: TGTGCCAGCAATGACAGGGGCCCCTACGAGCAGTACTTC. Its translation is CASNDRGPYEQYF.

In DNA form, the CDR3 reads TGTGCCAGCAGGGGGGAGGTTTATGAAAAACTGTTTTTT. Translated, it gives CASRGEVYEKLFF. This chain uses TRBV7-9 with TRBJ1-4; TRBD1 might be the D (5 bases). From germline, CDR1 is SEHNR and CDR2 FQNEAQ (reference sequence). V dropped 6 bases and J dropped 6 bases, with 11 bases sitting between them. CDR3 length equals 13 residues.

The V call is TRBV27, the J call TRBJ1-5, with D possibly TRBD1 on 6 matching bases. CDR1 is MNHEY and CDR2 is SMNVEV in the germline V gene (reference sequence). The V and J ends lost 6 bases and 2 bases respectively, with 17 bases between them. The CDR3 is made up of 16 amino acids. CDR3 coding DNA: TGTGCCAGCAGCTACACCGGGACAACGGGCAATCAGCCCCAGCATTTT. Translation gives CASSYTGTTGNQPQHF.

The chain has TRBV6-1 and TRBJ1-5; 7 bases agree with TRBD1. Germline CDR1 is MNHNS and CDR2 is SASEGT. V trimming: 4 bases; J trimming: 6 bases; junction bases outside the gene matches: 9. CDR3 length: 15 residues. Here the CDR3 reads CASSALRQGLQPQHF. The CDR3, as DNA: TGTGCCAGCAGTGCCCTTAGACAGGGACTTCAGCCCCAGCATTTT.

The J gene is TRBJ1-2, the V gene TRBV10-2; 8 positions match TRBD1. CDR1 is WSHSY and CDR2 is SAAADI in the germline V gene. With 2 bases clipped from V and 6 bases from J, the junction kept 5 bases outside the gene matches. The CDR3 spans 14 residues. CDR3 in DNA: TGCGCCAGCAGTGAGAAGACAGGGGTCGATGGCTACACCTTC. Protein: CASSEKTGVDGYTF.

The chain uses TRBV7-6 and TRBJ2-2; tentative D call: TRBD2 (6 bases). Trimming stripped 5 bases from V and 0 bases from J, with 10 bases between. The germline gives CDR1 SGHVS, CDR2 FNYEAQ. This CDR3 has 15 amino acids. The chain's CDR3 is CASSAGPANTGELFF. CDR3 nucleotide sequence: TGTGCCAGCAGCGCGGGACCAGCGAACACCGGGGAGCTGTTTTTT.

DNA for the CDR3: TGTGCCAGCAGCTCCCCGCTAGGAACCTACAATGAGCAGTTCTTC. It encodes CASSSPLGTYNEQFF. The chain links TRBV5-4 to TRBJ2-1, with D hard to call. This CDR3 region has 15 residues. Per the germline V gene, CDR1 is SGHNT and CDR2 is YYREEE (reference sequence). Trimming pared 3 bases from V and 2 bases from J, leaving 12 bases between.

The V and J genes are TRBV4-2 and TRBJ2-3; a possible D gene is TRBD2 (6 bases). V lost 4 bases to trimming and J lost 4 bases, with 21 bases between them. The CDR3 is 17 residues long. CDR1 and CDR2 (germline): LGHNA, YNFKEQ. Here the CDR3 reads CASSPPSPTRESDTQYF. The CDR3 DNA reads as TGTGCCAGCAGCCCTCCCTCCCCGACTAGAGAGTCAGATACGCAGTATTTT.

The chain links TRBV28 to TRBJ2-3; 7 bases line up with TRBD2. Germline V gene sequence: CDR1 MDHEN, CDR2 SYDVKM. The CDR3 loop spans 15 amino acids. The ends lost 2 bases at V and 0 bases at J; junction bases unmatched: 2. CDR3 sequence: CASSLAGASTDTQYF. CDR3 in DNA: TGTGCCAGCAGTTTAGCGGGAGCCAGCACAGATACGCAGTATTTT.

This chain links TRBV5-4 with TRBJ2-7; 9 positions agree with TRBD1. Looked up from germline, CDR1 is SGHNT and CDR2 is YYREEE (reference sequence). The J segment lost 7 bases and the V segment lost 4 bases, leaving 3 bases of the junction unmatched. This CDR3 has 12 amino acids. The CDR3 is CASSRDREEQYF. In DNA, the CDR3 is TGTGCCAGCAGCAGGGACAGGGAGGAGCAGTACTTC.

This clone was counted a few times. The gene calls are TRBV5-1 and TRBJ2-5, with 8 bases aligning to TRBD1. From germline, CDR1 is SGHRS and CDR2 YFSETQ. J was trimmed by 1 base and V by 7 bases; bases with no gene match: 6. CDR3 size: 14 residues. The CDR3 is CASRRGTGQETQYF. Here the CDR3 DNA reads TGCGCCAGCCGTAGGGGGACAGGCCAAGAGACCCAGTACTTC.

The chain carries TRBV14 and TRBJ2-3; 8 positions agree with TRBD2. CDR3 length: 14 amino acids. Germline V gives CDR1 SGHDN, CDR2 FVKESK. Germline trimming cut 4 bases from V and 5 bases from J; bases unmatched to any gene: 5. The CDR3 nucleotides read TGTGCCAGCAGCCCTAGACTAGCGAAAGATACGCAGTATTTT. The encoded protein is CASSPRLAKDTQYF.

The chain joins TRBV5-1 to TRBJ1-2; 8 bases map to TRBD1. After removal of 5 bases from V and 6 bases from J, the junction contained 9 bases not matched to a gene. Germline V CDR1 and CDR2: SGHRS, YFSETQ. The CDR3 sequence is 14 residues long. The CDR3 reads CASRRQGANDGYTF. The DNA of the CDR3 is TGCGCCAGCAGACGGCAGGGGGCGAATGATGGCTACACCTTC.

CDR3: CATGTVKVTGAKNIQYF. As DNA, the CDR3 is TGTGCCACCGGAACTGTCAAAGTGACAGGGGCCAAAAACATTCAGTACTTC. V is TRBV27 and J is TRBJ2-4, with 7 bases fitting TRBD1. Per germline, CDR1 MNHEY and CDR2 SMNVEV (reference sequence). With V trimmed by 10 bases and J by 1 base, 16 bases remained unmatched. This CDR3 spans 17 amino acids.

V is TRBV18 and J is TRBJ2-5, with no clear D. V lost 2 bases to trimming and J lost 5 bases, with 6 bases between them. The CDR3 extends over 12 amino acids. Germline CDR1 reads KGHSH; CDR2 reads LQKENI. CDR3 coding DNA: TGTGCCAGCTCACCAACCAGGGAGACCCAGTACTTC. Its protein product is CASSPTRETQYF.

The rearrangement uses TRBV5-1 and TRBJ2-1, with a weak D call TRBD1 (6 bases). The CDR3 is made up of 15 amino acids. The V end was cut by 0 bases, the J end by 3 bases, with 10 bases between. In germline, CDR1 is SGHRS, CDR2 YFSETQ. CDR3 loop: CASSLAQGSYNEQFF. DNA for the CDR3: TGCGCCAGCAGCTTGGCACAGGGTAGCTACAATGAGCAGTTCTTC.

The gene calls are TRBV2 and TRBJ2-5; maybe TRBD1 (6 bases). CDR1 is SNHLY and CDR2 is FYNNEI in the germline V gene. V shed 1 base and J shed 5 bases, with 11 bases lying between them. This CDR3 is built from 14 residues. CDR3 protein: CASSEGTGRETQYF. The CDR3 bases are TGTGCCAGCAGTGAAGGAACAGGGCGGGAGACCCAGTACTTC.